Each of the 25 T cell receptor beta chains below was sequenced from the same sample in a study of blood T cells in healthy people across ages. Then a second PCR, running roughly 7 to 11 cycles, was carried out with a sample-barcoded 5' primer and a J-beta primer mix. TCRdb reanalysed the 5' RACE reads using MiXCR and keeps one entry per CDR3 protein. This sample yields 800,000 to 950,000 distinct CDR3 sequences, of which about 27% are seen a single time; 10% belongs to the top ten. This sample also appeared in a second study, on T cells of mothers and their children.

Input material: blood. These receptors were taken from a woman in her thirties or forties in good health.

This clonotype was seen only a few times. This chain joins TRBV20-1 and TRBJ1-1, with D possibly matching TRBD1 (5 bases). Germline values: CDR1 DFQATT, CDR2 SNEGSKA (reference sequence). This CDR3 comprises 14 residues. Trimming shortened V by 0 bases and J by 4 bases, and 12 bases separated the two germline ends. CDR3 in amino acids: CSARDQRRGTEAFF. The CDR3 DNA follows: TGCAGTGCTAGAGATCAACGGAGGGGCACTGAAGCTTTCTTT.

Worth noting for this clonotype: It may be a read error: a sequence one base away is much more abundant. The chain has TRBV5-1 and TRBJ2-7; no clear D. Germline values: CDR1 SGHRS, CDR2 YFSETQ. The CDR3 extends over 13 amino acids. The CDR3 DNA reads TGCTCCAGCAGCTTGGGCAACACCTACGAGCAGTACTTC. It translates to CSSSLGNTYEQYF.

This clonotype was observed at least ten times. The V and J genes are TRBV5-8 and TRBJ2-7; perhaps D is TRBD1 or TRBD2 (6 bases each). Per germline, CDR1 SGHTS and CDR2 YDEGEE. This CDR3 has 15 residues. V lost 2 bases, J lost 0 bases, and 12 bases lay in between. The CDR3 spells CASSLSGGHSYEQYF. In DNA form, the CDR3 reads TGTGCCAGCAGCTTATCTGGGGGGCACTCCTACGAGCAGTACTTC.

The chain couples TRBV28 to TRBJ1-2; D gene uncertain. CDR1 and CDR2 from the germline V gene are MDHEN and SYDVKM. V was pared by 8 bases and J by 4 bases, with 11 bases between. The CDR3 has 12 amino acids. The CDR3 protein is CASGTRVYGYTF. For the CDR3, the DNA is TGTGCCAGCGGAACAAGGGTCTATGGCTACACCTTC.

Here the CDR3 reads CSAIRTASVGELFF. As DNA, the CDR3 is TGCAGTGCCATCCGGACTGCGTCGGTAGGGGAGCTGTTTTTT. The V gene is TRBV20-1, the J gene TRBJ2-2; a possible D gene is TRBD2 (5 bases). The CDR3 contains 14 residues. Trimming pared 6 bases from V and 8 bases from J, leaving 19 bases between. CDR1 and CDR2 (germline): DFQATT, SNEGSKA (reference sequence).

This chain uses TRBV9 with TRBJ1-4, with D perhaps matching TRBD1 (6 bases). This CDR3 is built from 15 residues. From germline, CDR1 is SGDLS and CDR2 YYNGEE. Between the trimmed V and J ends, which lost 6 bases and 8 bases, there was a span of 20 bases. CDR3 in amino acids: CASTPGQKVGEKLFF. In DNA form, the CDR3 reads TGTGCCAGCACTCCAGGACAGAAGGTTGGGGAAAAACTGTTTTTT.

This clonotype was counted between two and nine times. A much larger clone sits a single nucleotide away, making a read error possible. V and J are TRBV27 and TRBJ1-5; TRBD1 matches at 8 bases. Germline V gene sequence: CDR1 MNHEY, CDR2 SMNVEV (reference sequence). V dropped 6 bases and J dropped 9; count of bases not matched to a gene: 13. The CDR3 covers 15 residues. CDR3 protein: CASRRSGGAGRPQHF. DNA for the CDR3: TGTGCCAGCAGGCGATCAGGGGGCGCGGGACGGCCCCAGCATTTT.

This clonotype was counted a few times. The V and J genes are TRBV19 and TRBJ1-1; D is unclear. The ends were cut back, 3 bases at V and 2 bases at J, with 7 bases in the middle. CDR1 is LNHDA and CDR2 is SQIVND in the germline V gene (reference sequence). CDR3 length: 13 residues. The CDR3 DNA sequence: TGTGCCAGTAGTATTACCACCAACACTGAAGCTTTCTTT. It encodes CASSITTNTEAFF.

This clonotype came up once. This chain joins TRBV24-1 and TRBJ2-2, with D possibly matching TRBD2 (6 bases). V gave up 5 bases and J gave up 5 bases, with 11 bases separating them. CDR3 length: 14 residues. Per the germline V gene, CDR1 is KGHDR and CDR2 is SFDVKD. Here the CDR3 reads CATSGLAQTGELFF. The CDR3 DNA is TGTGCCACCAGTGGCCTAGCGCAGACCGGGGAGCTGTTTTTT.

V and J are TRBV4-1 and TRBJ2-5, with TRBD2 identical over 11 bases. This CDR3 region has 18 residues. With V trimmed by 1 base and J by 5 bases, 12 bases remained unmatched. Germline CDR1 is MGHRA and CDR2 is YSYEKL. The CDR3 bases are TGCGCCAGCAGCCAAGCCCGGGGTAGCGGGGGGGCCGAGGAGACCCAGTACTTC. Residues: CASSQARGSGGAEETQYF.

This chain joins TRBV18 and TRBJ2-1; 11 bases agree with TRBD2. Germline loops: CDR1 KGHSH, CDR2 LQKENI. V lost 3 bases, J lost 4 bases, and 5 bases stayed unmatched. CDR3 size: 16 residues. CDR3 in DNA: TGTGCCAGCTCACCGGGACTAGCGGTTTGGTACAATGAGCAGTTCTTC. It is translated as CASSPGLAVWYNEQFF.

This chain joins TRBV12-3 or TRBV12-4 and TRBJ2-3, with D possibly TRBD1 on 6 matching bases. The length of the CDR3 is 14 residues. Deletions cut 7 bases from V and 3 bases from J, with 14 bases between. The CDR3 DNA sequence: TGTGCCAGCACCTTCGGACAGAGAACAGATACGCAGTATTTT. This encodes CASTFGQRTDTQYF.

This clonotype has more than one count but fewer than ten. The gene calls are TRBV12-3 or TRBV12-4 and TRBJ2-6; 7 bases fit TRBD1. The CDR3 runs 18 residues. The V segment lost 7 bases and the J segment 1 base; nucleotides outside the gene matches: 13. The CDR3 nucleotides read TGTGCCAGCACCCTTAGAGGGGGCGCGTCGTCTGGGGCCAACGTCCTGACTTTC. Translation gives CASTLRGGASSGANVLTF.

As for this clonotype: The junction shows a germline mismatch at one end, possibly a read error. V is TRBV7-2 and J is TRBJ2-7, with no clear D. CDR3 length: 14 amino acids. Germline CDR1 SGHTA, CDR2 FQGNSA. The CDR3 region is CANSPVWPAYEQYF. DNA for the CDR3: TGTGCCAACAGCCCAGTGTGGCCAGCCTACGAGCAGTACTTC. The entire variable domain, with the rest obtained from reference TRBV7-2 and TRBJ2-7, is as follows: GAGVSQSPSNKVTEKGKDVELRCDPISGHTALYWYRQSLGQGLEFLIYFQGNSAPDKSGLPSDRFSAERTGGSVSTLTIQRTQQEDSAVYLCANSPVWPAYEQYFGPGTRLTVT.

This clonotype was counted ten times or more. The chain is built from TRBV5-6 and TRBJ2-5; D is perhaps TRBD1 or TRBD2 (5 bases each). Germline-derived CDR1 and CDR2 are SGHDT and YYEEEE. V shed 0 bases and J shed 11 bases, with 17 bases lying between them. The CDR3 totals 14 residues. The CDR3 spells CASSLASGFGEQYF. The CDR3 DNA follows: TGTGCCAGCAGCTTGGCTTCAGGGTTCGGGGAGCAGTACTTC.

This chain connects TRBV6-5 to TRBJ2-5, with 8 bases lining up with TRBD2. This CDR3 spans 15 amino acids. V shed 2 bases, J shed 9 bases, and the junction held 11 bases outside the gene matches. CDR1 is MNHEY, CDR2 SVGAGI, per germline. In DNA, the CDR3 is TGTGCCAGCAGTTACGGGGCGGGGGGTGGTAGCCCCCAGTACTTC. Protein product: CASSYGAGGGSPQYF.

The chain uses TRBV4-1 and TRBJ1-2; D might be TRBD1 (6 bases). This CDR3 comprises 16 residues. From germline, CDR1 is MGHRA and CDR2 YSYEKL. Trimming removed 1 base from V and 6 bases from J, with 18 bases in between. The CDR3 region is CASSQGRARGANGYTF. The CDR3 DNA reads TGCGCCAGCAGCCAAGGAAGGGCCAGGGGTGCAAATGGCTACACCTTC.

V and J are TRBV6-2 or TRBV6-3 and TRBJ1-5; D gene unclear. Trimming cost V 2 bases and J 1 base, with 9 bases left between them. Germline CDR1 is MNHEY and CDR2 is SVGEGT. This CDR3 region has 15 residues. CDR3 residues: CASSYRPPSNQPQHF. The DNA for the CDR3 is TGTGCCAGCAGTTACCGACCACCCAGCAATCAGCCCCAGCATTTT.

A single count supports this clonotype. The chain joins TRBV7-9 to TRBJ2-6; 11 nucleotides match TRBD2. With V trimmed by 4 bases and J by 0 bases, 5 bases remained unmatched. This CDR3 spans 18 amino acids. In germline, CDR1 is SEHNR, CDR2 FQNEAQ (reference sequence). DNA of the CDR3: TGTGCCAGCAGCTCCGCTAGCGGGGGGACCTCTGGGGCCAACGTCCTGACTTTC. Its translation is CASSSASGGTSGANVLTF.

J is TRBJ2-2 and V is TRBV20-1; D is undetermined. The CDR3 extends over 17 amino acids. The germline V gene has CDR1 DFQATT and CDR2 SNEGSKA (reference sequence). The V end lost 0 bases, the J end lost 4 bases, and 18 bases lay between the germline ends. CDR3 sequence reads: CSARDLDRNWSTGELFF. CDR3 DNA: TGCAGTGCTAGAGATCTGGACCGAAACTGGAGCACCGGGGAGCTGTTTTTT.

For this clonotype: This clone may be a read error of a much larger clone one base away. This chain joins TRBV5-1 and TRBJ2-6; 8 bases line up with TRBD2. This CDR3 is 17 amino acids long. CDR1 SGHRS and CDR2 YFSETQ come from the germline V gene. The CDR3 here is CASSLTSGGIGANVRTF. CDR3 DNA: TGCGCCAGCAGCTTGACTAGCGGAGGAATTGGGGCCAACGTCCGGACTTTC.

J is TRBJ2-3 and V is TRBV5-1; D is unresolved. Germline CDR1 is SGHRS and CDR2 is YFSETQ. V was clipped by 2 bases and J by 3 bases, with 13 bases between them. The CDR3 loop spans 15 amino acids. CDR3 protein: CASSLAQPRTDTQYF. CDR3 coding DNA: TGCGCCAGCAGCTTAGCGCAGCCCCGAACAGATACGCAGTATTTT. The full variable domain, in which reference TRBV5-1 and TRBJ2-3 provide the parts outside the CDR3, is KAGVTQTPRYLIKTRGQQVTLSCSPISGHRSVSWYQQTPGQGLQFLFEYFSETQRNKGNFPGRFSGRQFSNSRSEMNVSTLELGDSALYLCASSLAQPRTDTQYFGPGTRLTVL.

The gene calls are TRBV7-3 and TRBJ2-1; maybe TRBD1 (5 bases). CDR3 length: 16 amino acids. In germline, CDR1 is SGHTA, CDR2 FQGTGA. V was shortened by 5 bases and J by 7 bases, with 21 bases between the two germline ends. The CDR3 loop reads CASSARWEGGANEQFF. The CDR3 coding sequence is TGTGCCAGCAGCGCCCGCTGGGAAGGTGGGGCTAATGAGCAGTTCTTC.

This clonotype was recorded a few times. The V gene is TRBV28, the J gene TRBJ1-1; no reliable D call. The length of the CDR3 is 12 residues. Between the trimmed V and J ends, which lost 7 bases and 4 bases, there was a span of 10 bases. Germline V gene data show CDR1 as MDHEN and CDR2 as SYDVKM. The CDR3 sequence: CASTVEGTEAFF. The CDR3 nucleotides are TGTGCCAGCACCGTGGAAGGCACTGAAGCTTTCTTT.

Notes on this clonotype: A much more abundant neighbour one base away suggests this may be a read error. The V call is TRBV2, the J call TRBJ2-1, with 10 bases fitting TRBD1. Trimming cost V 6 bases and J 8 bases; bases outside gene matches: 16. CDR1 is SNHLY, CDR2 FYNNEI, per germline. The length of the CDR3 is 17 residues. The CDR3 protein is CASREVGQGGFSHEQFF. The CDR3 coding sequence is TGTGCCAGCAGAGAGGTCGGACAGGGGGGATTTAGTCATGAGCAGTTCTTC.